The rows below give T cell receptor beta chains drawn from one sample of a study of T cells in tuberculosis. The method was immunoSEQ multiplex PCR; TCRdb's version includes in-frame clones alone and lacks a portion of them. Here the sample spans 38,000 or so clones, 95% being singletons. Sequencing was carried out using PBMCs. Receptors were obtained from a donor under 30 with latent tuberculosis or without tuberculosis infection. The CDR3 runs from the conserved cysteine through the conserved F or W. The order of the fields is J gene, clone size, D gene, V gene, CDR3 protein, CDR3 DNA. D genes are given only for firm matches. Some rows have no size entry. The others give once, few or many, or a class for an expanded clone.

TRBJ2-7,.,TRBD2,TRBV4-3,CASSQELAGGYEQYF,TGCGCCAGCAGCCAAGAACTAGCGGGGGGCTACGAGCAGTACTTC
TRBJ2-5,.,TRBD1,TRBV15,CATSRDNSGTGAQETQYF,TGTGCCACCAGCAGAGATAACTCCGGGACAGGCGCCCAAGAGACCCAGTACTTC
TRBJ2-7,.,.,TRBV28,CASSLHYEQYF,TGTGCCAGCAGTTTACATTACGAGCAGTACTTC
TRBJ1-2,.,.,TRBV15,CATSRDSGGYTF,TGTGCCACCAGCAGAGATTCGGGTGGCTACACCTTC
TRBJ1-1,.,.,TRBV5-1,CASYEGYVTEAFF,TGCGCCAGCTATGAGGGTTATGTAACTGAAGCTTTCTTT
TRBJ2-7,.,.,TRBV10-3,CAISELSGPRTYEQYF,TGTGCCATCAGTGAGTTATCAGGGCCAAGGACCTACGAGCAGTACTTC
TRBJ2-7,once,TRBD1,TRBV29-1,CSAGWTGGFDEQYF,TGCAGCGCCGGCTGGACAGGGGGCTTCGACGAGCAGTACTTC
TRBJ1-2,.,.,TRBV19,CASIKRGEADYGYTF,TGTGCCAGTATTAAAAGGGGTGAGGCGGACTATGGCTACACCTTC
TRBJ2-7,.,.,TRBV5-6,CASSFGYEQYF,TGTGCCAGCAGCTTCGGGTACGAGCAGTACTTC
TRBJ2-1,.,.,TRBV25-1,CALGVWGDSFYNEQFF,TGTGCCCTCGGAGTGTGGGGGGACAGCTTTTACAATGAGCAGTTCTTC
TRBJ1-6,once,.,TRBV11-2,CASSLVGREGSPLHF,TGTGCCAGCAGCTTAGTGGGCAGGGAGGGATCACCCCTCCACTTT
TRBJ1-1,.,.,TRBV30,CAWSADRRTEAFF,TGTGCCTGGAGCGCTGACAGGCGGACTGAAGCTTTCTTT
TRBJ2-1,once,TRBD1,TRBV9,CASSVSPGGDEQFF,TGTGCCAGCAGCGTATCTCCAGGGGGCGATGAGCAGTTCTTC
TRBJ1-4,once,.,TRBV10-2,CASRILFATNEKLFF,TGCGCCAGCAGGATTCTATTTGCAACTAATGAAAAACTGTTTTTT
TRBJ2-7,once,.,TRBV4-3,CASSQEEGYEQYF,TGCGCCAGCAGCCAAGAAGAGGGCTACGAGCAGTACTTC
TRBJ1-5,.,TRBD1,TRBV27,CASSWGTGGNQPQHF,TGTGCCAGCAGTTGGGGGACAGGGGGCAATCAGCCCCAGCATTTT
TRBJ1-5,.,.,TRBV21-1,CANVPGLSNQPQHF,TGTGCCAACGTCCCGGGACTTAGCAATCAGCCCCAGCATTTT
TRBJ2-1,.,.,TRBV5-1,CASSPGRENNEQFF,TGCGCCAGCAGCCCCGGTCGGGAGAACAATGAGCAGTTCTTC
TRBJ1-2,.,.,TRBV5-6,CASSLAGLLRFYGYTF,TGTGCCAGCAGCCTAGCCGGGCTTCTCCGGTTCTATGGCTACACCTTC
TRBJ1-4,.,TRBD1,TRBV4-3,CASSQDRGSDEKLFF,TGCGCCAGCAGCCAGGACAGGGGTTCGGATGAAAAACTGTTTTTT